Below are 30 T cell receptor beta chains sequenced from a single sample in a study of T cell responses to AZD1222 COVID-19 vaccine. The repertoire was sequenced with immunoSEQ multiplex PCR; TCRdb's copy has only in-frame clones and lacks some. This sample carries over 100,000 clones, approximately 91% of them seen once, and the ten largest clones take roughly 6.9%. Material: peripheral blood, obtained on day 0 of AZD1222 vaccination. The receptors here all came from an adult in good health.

CDR3 sequence (DNA): TGCAGCGTTGAAGATCGGTTGGGACAGAGATACTATGGCTACACCTTC. The encoded protein is CSVEDRLGQRYYGYTF. The J gene is TRBJ1-2, the V gene TRBV29-1, with TRBD1 matching 7 bases. Germline V gene lookup returns CDR1 SQVTM and CDR2 ANQGSEA. The CDR3 is 16 residues long. After removal of 0 bases from V and 3 bases from J, the junction contained 10 bases not matched to a gene.

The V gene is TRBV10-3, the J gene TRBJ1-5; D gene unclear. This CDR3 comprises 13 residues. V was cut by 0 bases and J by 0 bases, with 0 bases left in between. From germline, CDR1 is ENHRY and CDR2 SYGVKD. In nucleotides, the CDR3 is TGTGCCATCAGTGAGTCTAGCAATCAGCCCCAGCATTTT. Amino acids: CAISESSNQPQHF.

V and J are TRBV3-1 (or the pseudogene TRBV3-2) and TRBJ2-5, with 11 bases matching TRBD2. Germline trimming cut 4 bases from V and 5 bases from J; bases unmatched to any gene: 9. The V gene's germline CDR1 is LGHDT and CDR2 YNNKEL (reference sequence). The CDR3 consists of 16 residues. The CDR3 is CASSLYSGGAKETQYF. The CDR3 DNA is TGTGCCAGCAGCCTTTATAGCGGGGGGGCGAAGGAGACCCAGTACTTC.

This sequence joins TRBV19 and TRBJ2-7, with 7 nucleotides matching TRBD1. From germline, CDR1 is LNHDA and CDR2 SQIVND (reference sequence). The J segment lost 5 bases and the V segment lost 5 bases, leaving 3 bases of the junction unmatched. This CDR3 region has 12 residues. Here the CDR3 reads CASSYRGHEQYF. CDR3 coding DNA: TGTGCCAGTAGTTACAGGGGTCACGAGCAGTACTTC.

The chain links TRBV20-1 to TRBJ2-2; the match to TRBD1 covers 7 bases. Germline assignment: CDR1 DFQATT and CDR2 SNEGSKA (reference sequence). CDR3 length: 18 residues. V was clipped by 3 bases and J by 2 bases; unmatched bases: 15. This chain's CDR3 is CSASDFGTGTENTGELFF. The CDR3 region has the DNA TGCAGTGCTAGTGATTTCGGTACCGGGACAGAAAACACCGGGGAGCTGTTTTTT.

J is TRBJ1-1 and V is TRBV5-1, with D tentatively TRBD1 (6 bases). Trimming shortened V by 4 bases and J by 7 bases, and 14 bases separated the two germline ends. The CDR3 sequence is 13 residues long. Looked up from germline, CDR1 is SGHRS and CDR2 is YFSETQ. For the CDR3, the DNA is TGCGCCAGCAGCCCCGGGACACTGAATGAAGCTTTCTTT. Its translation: CASSPGTLNEAFF.

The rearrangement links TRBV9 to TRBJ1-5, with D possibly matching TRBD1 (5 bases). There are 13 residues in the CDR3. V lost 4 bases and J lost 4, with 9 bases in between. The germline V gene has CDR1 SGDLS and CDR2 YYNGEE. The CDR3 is CASSPQENQPQHF. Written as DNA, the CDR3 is TGTGCCAGCAGCCCACAGGAGAATCAGCCCCAGCATTTT.

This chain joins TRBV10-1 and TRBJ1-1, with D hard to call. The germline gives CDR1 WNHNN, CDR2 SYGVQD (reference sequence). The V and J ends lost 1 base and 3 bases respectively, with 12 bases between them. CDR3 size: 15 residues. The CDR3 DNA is TGCGCCAGCAGTGAGTTCGAGGGTCGGGACACTGAAGCTTTCTTT. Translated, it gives CASSEFEGRDTEAFF.

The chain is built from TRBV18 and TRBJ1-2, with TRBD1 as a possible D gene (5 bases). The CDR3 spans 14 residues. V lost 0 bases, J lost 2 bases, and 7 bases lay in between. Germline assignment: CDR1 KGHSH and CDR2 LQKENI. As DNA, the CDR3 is TGTGCCAGCTCACCACCCAGACAGAACTATGGCTACACCTTC. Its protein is CASSPPRQNYGYTF.

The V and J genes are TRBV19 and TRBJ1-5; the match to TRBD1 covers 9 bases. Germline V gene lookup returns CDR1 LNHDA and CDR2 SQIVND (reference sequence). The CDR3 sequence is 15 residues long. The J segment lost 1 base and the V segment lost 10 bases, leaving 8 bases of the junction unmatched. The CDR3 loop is CATKQQGASNQPQHF. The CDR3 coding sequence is TGTGCCACCAAACAACAGGGGGCGAGCAATCAGCCCCAGCATTTT.

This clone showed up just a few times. CDR3 sequence (DNA): TGTGCCAGCTCACTCAGGGGGGGCTACATGAACACTGAAGCTTTCTTT. Protein sequence: CASSLRGGYMNTEAFF. The chain combines TRBV18 with TRBJ1-1, with 7 bases that match TRBD1. J was trimmed by 0 bases and V by 4 bases; bases with no gene match: 8. The CDR3 sequence is 16 residues long. Germline CDR1 and CDR2: KGHSH and LQKENI. Using reference TRBV18 and TRBJ1-1 for the parts outside the CDR3, the full variable domain is NAGVMQNPRHLVRRRGQEARLRCSPMKGHSHVYWYRQLPEEGLKFMVYLQKENIIDESGMPKERFSAEFPKEGPSILRIQQVVRGDSAAYFCASSLRGGYMNTEAFFGQGTRLTVV.

CDR3 residues: CSASGLAGGPSETQYF. Written as DNA, the CDR3 is TGCAGTGCTAGTGGGCTAGCGGGAGGGCCGTCGGAGACCCAGTACTTC. This chain joins TRBV20-1 and TRBJ2-5; 12 bases match TRBD2. CDR1 is DFQATT, CDR2 SNEGSKA, per germline (reference sequence). The length of the CDR3 is 16 residues. V was pared by 3 bases and J by 5 bases, with 10 bases of the junction left unmatched.

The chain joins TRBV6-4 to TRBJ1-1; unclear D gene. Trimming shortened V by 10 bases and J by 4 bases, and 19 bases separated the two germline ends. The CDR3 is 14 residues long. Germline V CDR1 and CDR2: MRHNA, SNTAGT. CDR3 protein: CATRVRLFATEAFF. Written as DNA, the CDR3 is TGTGCCACCAGAGTCCGCCTCTTCGCCACTGAAGCTTTCTTT.

CDR3 nucleotides: TGTGCCAGCTCACCCTCCGGTGGCAATCAGCCCCAGCATTTT. Translating gives CASSPSGGNQPQHF. The V call is TRBV18, the J call TRBJ1-5; D ambiguous. V was pared by 3 bases and J by 2 bases, with 8 bases between. The CDR3 totals 14 residues. Germline V lookup: CDR1 KGHSH, CDR2 LQKENI. The full variable domain, in which reference TRBV18 and TRBJ1-5 provide the parts outside the CDR3, is NAGVMQNPRHLVRRRGQEARLRCSPMKGHSHVYWYRQLPEEGLKFMVYLQKENIIDESGMPKERFSAEFPKEGPSILRIQQVVRGDSAAYFCASSPSGGNQPQHFGDGTRLSIL.

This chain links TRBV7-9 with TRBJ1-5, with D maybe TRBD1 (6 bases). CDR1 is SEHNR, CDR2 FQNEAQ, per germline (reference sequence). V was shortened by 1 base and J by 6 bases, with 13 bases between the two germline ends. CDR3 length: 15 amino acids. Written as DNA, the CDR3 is TGTGCCAGCAGCTTAGGGGCAGGGGCCAGTCAGCCCCAGCATTTT. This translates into CASSLGAGASQPQHF. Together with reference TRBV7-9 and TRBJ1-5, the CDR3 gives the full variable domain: DTGVSQNPRHKITKRGQNVTFRCDPISEHNRLYWYRQTLGQGPEFLTYFQNEAQLEKSRLLSDRFSAERPKGSFSTLEIQRTEQGDSAMYLCASSLGAGASQPQHFGDGTRLSIL.

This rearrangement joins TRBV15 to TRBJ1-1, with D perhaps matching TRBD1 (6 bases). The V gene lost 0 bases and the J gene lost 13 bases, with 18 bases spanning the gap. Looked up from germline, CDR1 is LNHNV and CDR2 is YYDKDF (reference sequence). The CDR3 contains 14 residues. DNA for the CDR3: TGTGCCACCAGCAGAGAGAATTCGGGGGCCCTAGTTTTCTTT. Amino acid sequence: CATSRENSGALVFF.

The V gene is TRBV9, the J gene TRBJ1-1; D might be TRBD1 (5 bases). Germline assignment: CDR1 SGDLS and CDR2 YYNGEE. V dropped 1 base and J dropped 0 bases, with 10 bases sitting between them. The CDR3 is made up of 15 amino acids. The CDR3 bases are TGTGCCAGCAGCGTATTGGGGCAGATGAACACTGAAGCTTTCTTT. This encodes CASSVLGQMNTEAFF.

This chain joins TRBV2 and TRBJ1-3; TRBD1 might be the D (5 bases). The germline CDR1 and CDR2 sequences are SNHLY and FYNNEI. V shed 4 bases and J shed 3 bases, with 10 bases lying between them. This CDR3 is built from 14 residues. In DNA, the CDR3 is TGTGCCAGCAGTGGAGAGGGGTTTGGAAACACCATATATTTT. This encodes CASSGEGFGNTIYF.

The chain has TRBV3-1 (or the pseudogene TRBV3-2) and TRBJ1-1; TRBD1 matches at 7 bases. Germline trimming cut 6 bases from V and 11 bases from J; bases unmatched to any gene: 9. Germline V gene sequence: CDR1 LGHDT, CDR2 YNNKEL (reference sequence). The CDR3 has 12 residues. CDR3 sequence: CASRRDRVRAFF. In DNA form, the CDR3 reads TGTGCCAGCAGACGCGACAGGGTACGGGCTTTCTTT.

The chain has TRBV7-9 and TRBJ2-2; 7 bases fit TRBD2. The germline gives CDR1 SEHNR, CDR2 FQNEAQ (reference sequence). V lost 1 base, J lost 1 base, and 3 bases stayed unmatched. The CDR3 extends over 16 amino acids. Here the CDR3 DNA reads TGTGCCAGCAGCTTAGAGGCTAGCGGGAACACCGGGGAGCTGTTTTTT. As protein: CASSLEASGNTGELFF.

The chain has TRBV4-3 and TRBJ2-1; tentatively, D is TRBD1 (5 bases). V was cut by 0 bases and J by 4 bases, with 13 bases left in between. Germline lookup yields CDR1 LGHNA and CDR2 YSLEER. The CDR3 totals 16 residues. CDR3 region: CASSQEDQGPYNEQFF. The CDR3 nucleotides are TGCGCCAGCAGCCAAGAAGACCAGGGCCCGTACAATGAGCAGTTCTTC.

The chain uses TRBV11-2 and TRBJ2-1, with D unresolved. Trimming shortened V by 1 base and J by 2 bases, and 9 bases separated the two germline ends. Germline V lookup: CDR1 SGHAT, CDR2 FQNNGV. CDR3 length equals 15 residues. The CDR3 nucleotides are TGTGCCAGCAGCTTAGTGTCGGCGACCTACAATGAGCAGTTCTTC. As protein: CASSLVSATYNEQFF.

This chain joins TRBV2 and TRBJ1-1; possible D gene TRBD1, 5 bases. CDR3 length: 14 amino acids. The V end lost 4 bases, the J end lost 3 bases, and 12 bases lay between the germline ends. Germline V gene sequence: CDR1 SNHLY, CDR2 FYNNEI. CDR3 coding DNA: TGTGCCAGCAGTGTTAAGGGGTCGGACACTGAAGCTTTCTTT. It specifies CASSVKGSDTEAFF.

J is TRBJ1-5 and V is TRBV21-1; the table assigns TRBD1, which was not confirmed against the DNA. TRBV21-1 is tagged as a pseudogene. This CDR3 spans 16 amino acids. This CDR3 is CASSVRGTSGDQPQHF. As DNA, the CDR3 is TGTGCCAGCAGCGTGAGGGGGACGTCCGGGGACCAGCCCCAGCATTTT.

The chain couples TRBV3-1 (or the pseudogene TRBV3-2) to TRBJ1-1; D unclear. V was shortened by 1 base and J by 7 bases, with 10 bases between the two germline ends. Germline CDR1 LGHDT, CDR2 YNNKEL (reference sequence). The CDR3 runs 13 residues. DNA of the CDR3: TGTGCCAGCAGCCAAGCTGAAGGTCTTGAAGCTTTCTTT. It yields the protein CASSQAEGLEAFF.

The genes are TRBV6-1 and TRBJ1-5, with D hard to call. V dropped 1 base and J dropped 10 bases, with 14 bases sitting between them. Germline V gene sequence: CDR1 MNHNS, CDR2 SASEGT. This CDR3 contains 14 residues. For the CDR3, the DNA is TGTGCCAGCAGTGAAGTATCTGCAAGACAACCCCAGCATTTT. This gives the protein CASSEVSARQPQHF.

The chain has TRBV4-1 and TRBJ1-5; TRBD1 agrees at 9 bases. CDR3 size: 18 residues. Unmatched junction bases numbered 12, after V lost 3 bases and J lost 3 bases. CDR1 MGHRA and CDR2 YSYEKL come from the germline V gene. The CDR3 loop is CASSHGGQGMNVNQPQHF. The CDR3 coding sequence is TGCGCCAGCAGCCACGGAGGACAGGGGATGAACGTCAATCAGCCCCAGCATTTT.

Written as DNA, the CDR3 is TGCGCCAGCAGCCTCCGCCCCGGGACAGGAGTAGCCAAAAACATTCAGTACTTC. This sequence encodes CASSLRPGTGVAKNIQYF. The chain couples TRBV5-1 to TRBJ2-4; 8 nucleotides align to TRBD1. The CDR3 runs 18 residues. The V segment lost 4 bases and the J segment 0 bases; nucleotides outside the gene matches: 12. CDR1 and CDR2 (germline): SGHRS, YFSETQ. The full variable domain, in which reference TRBV5-1 and TRBJ2-4 provide the parts outside the CDR3, is KAGVTQTPRYLIKTRGQQVTLSCSPISGHRSVSWYQQTPGQGLQFLFEYFSETQRNKGNFPGRFSGRQFSNSRSEMNVSTLELGDSALYLCASSLRPGTGVAKNIQYFGAGTRLSVL.

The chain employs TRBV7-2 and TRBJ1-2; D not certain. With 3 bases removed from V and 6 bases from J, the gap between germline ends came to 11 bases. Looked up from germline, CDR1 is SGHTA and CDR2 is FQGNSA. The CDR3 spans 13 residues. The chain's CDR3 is CASSLGNENGYTF. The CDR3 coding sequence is TGTGCCAGCAGCTTGGGGAATGAAAATGGCTACACCTTC.

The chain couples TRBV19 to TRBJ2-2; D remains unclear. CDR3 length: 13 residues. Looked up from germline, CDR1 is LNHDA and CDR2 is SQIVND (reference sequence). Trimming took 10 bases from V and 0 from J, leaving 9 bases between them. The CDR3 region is CATSFANTGELFF. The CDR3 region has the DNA TGTGCCACTTCGTTTGCGAACACCGGGGAGCTGTTTTTT.